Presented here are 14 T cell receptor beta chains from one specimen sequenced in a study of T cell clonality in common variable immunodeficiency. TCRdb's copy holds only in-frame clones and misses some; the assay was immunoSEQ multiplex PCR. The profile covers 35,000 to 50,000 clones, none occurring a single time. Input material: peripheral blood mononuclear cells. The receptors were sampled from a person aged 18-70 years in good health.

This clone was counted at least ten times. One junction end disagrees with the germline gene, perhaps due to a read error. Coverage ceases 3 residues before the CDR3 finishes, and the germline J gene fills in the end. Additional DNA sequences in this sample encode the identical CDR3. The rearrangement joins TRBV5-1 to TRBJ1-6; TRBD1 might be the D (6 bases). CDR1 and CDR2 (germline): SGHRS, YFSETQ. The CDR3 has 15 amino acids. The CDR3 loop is CASKDLGGADSPLHF. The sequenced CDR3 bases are TGCGCTAGCAAGGACCTAGGGGGGGCTGATTCACCC.

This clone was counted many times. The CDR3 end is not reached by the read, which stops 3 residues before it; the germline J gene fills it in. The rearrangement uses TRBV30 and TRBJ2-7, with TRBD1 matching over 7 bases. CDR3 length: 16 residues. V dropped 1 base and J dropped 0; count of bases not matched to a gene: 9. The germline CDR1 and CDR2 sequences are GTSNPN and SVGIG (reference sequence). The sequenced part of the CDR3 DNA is TGTGCCTGGAGTGGACTCACAGGGGAAGGCTCCTACGAG. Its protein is CAWSGLTGEGSYE. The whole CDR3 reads CAWSGLTGEGSYEQYF.

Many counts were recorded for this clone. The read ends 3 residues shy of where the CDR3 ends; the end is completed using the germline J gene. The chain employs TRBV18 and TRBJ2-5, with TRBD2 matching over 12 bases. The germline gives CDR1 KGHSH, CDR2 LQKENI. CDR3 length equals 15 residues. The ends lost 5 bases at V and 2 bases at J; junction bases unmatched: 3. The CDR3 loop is CASSTSGGSQETQYF. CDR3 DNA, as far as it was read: TGTGCCAGCTCAACTAGCGGGGGGTCACAAGAGACC.

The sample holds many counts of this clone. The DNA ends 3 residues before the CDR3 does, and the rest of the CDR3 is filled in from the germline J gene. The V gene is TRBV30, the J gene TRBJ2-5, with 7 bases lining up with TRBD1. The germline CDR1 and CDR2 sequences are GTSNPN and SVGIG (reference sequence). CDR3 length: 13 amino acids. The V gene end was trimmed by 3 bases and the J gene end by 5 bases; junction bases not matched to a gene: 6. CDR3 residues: CAWSKTGLETQYF. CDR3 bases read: TGTGCCTGGAGCAAGACAGGGTTGGAGACC.

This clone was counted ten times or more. CDR3 amino acids: CASSGNSGGAGTQYF. CDR3 bases read: TGTGCCAGCAGTGGGAATAGCGGGGGGGCGGGTACG. The gene calls are TRBV6-1 and TRBJ2-3; 11 bases agree with TRBD2. The read comes to an end 3 residues before the CDR3 does, leaving the germline J gene to fill in the end. The CDR3 is 15 amino acids. V was pared by 4 bases and J by 8 bases, with 8 bases of the junction left unmatched. In germline, CDR1 is MNHNS, CDR2 SASEGT.

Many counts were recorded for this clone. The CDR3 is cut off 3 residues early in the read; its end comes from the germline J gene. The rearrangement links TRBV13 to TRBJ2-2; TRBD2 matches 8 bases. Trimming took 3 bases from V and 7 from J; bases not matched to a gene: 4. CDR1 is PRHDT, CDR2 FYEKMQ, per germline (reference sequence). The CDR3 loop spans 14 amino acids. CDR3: CASSFGLAGGELFF. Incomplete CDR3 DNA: TGTGCCAGCAGCTTTGGTCTAGCGGGCGGGGAG.

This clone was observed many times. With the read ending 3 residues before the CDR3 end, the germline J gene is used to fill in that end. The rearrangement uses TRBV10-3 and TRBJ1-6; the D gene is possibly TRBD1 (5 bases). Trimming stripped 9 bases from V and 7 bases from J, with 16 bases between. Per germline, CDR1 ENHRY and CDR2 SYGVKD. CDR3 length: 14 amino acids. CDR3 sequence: CAIKTDSSNSPLHF. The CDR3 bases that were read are TGTGCCATAAAAACTGACAGCTCAAATTCACCC.

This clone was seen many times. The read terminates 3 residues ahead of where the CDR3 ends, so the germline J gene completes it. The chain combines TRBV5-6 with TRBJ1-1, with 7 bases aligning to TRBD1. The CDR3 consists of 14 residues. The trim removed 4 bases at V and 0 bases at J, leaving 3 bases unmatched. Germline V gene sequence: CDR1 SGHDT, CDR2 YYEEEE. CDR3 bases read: TGTGCCAGCAGCCCTACAGGGGTGAACACTGAA. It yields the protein CASSPTGVNTE. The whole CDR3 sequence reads CASSPTGVNTEAFF.

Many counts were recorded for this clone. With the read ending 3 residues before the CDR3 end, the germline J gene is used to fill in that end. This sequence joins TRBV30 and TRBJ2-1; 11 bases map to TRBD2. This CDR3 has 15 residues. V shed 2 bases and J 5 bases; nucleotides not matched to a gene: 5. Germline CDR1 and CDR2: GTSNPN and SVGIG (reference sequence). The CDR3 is CAWSMTSGVNNEQFF. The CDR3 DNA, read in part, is TGTGCCTGGAGTATGACTAGCGGGGTAAACAATGAG.

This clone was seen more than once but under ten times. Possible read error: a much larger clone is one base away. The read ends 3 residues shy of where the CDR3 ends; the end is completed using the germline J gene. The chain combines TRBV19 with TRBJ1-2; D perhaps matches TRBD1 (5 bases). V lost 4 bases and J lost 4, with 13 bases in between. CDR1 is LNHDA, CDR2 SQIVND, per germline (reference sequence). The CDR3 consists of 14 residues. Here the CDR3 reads CASSKGQQAYGYTF. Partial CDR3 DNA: TGTGCCAGTAGTAAGGGGCAACAGGCCTATGGC.

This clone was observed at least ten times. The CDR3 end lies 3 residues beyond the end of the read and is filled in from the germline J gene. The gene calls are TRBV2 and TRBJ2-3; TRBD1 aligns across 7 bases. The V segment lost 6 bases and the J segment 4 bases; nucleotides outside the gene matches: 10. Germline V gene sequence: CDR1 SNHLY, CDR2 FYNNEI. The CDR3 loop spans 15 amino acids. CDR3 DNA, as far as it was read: TGTGCCAGCAGAAATCGGGACAGAGGGGCAGATACG. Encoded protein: CASRNRDRGADT. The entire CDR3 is CASRNRDRGADTQYF.

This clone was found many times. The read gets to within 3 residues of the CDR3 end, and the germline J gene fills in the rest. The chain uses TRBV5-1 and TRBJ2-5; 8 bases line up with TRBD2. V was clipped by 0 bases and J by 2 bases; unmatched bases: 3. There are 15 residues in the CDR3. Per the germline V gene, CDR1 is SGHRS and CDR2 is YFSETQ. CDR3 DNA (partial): TGCGCCAGCAGCTTGGAGGCTAGCGGGCAAGAGACC. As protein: CASSLEASGQET. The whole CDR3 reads CASSLEASGQETQYF.

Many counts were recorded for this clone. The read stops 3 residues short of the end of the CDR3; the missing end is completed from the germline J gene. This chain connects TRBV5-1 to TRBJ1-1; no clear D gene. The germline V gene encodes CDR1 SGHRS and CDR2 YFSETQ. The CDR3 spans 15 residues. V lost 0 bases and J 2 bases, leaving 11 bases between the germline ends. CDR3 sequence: CASSLEGQRNTEAFF. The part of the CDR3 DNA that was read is TGCGCCAGCAGCTTGGAGGGCCAGAGAAACACTGAA.

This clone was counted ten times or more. CDR3 DNA (partial): TGTGCCAGCAGCTTGGGAGGGTGGGACACTGAA. Its protein product is CASSLGGWDTE. In full, the CDR3 reads CASSLGGWDTEAFF. This chain joins TRBV5-6 and TRBJ1-1; D is uncertain. The sequence runs out 3 residues before the end of the CDR3; the remainder is reconstructed from the germline J gene. Trimming removed 0 bases at V and 3 bases at J, with 9 bases between. Per the germline V gene, CDR1 is SGHDT and CDR2 is YYEEEE. This CDR3 contains 14 residues.